The clone carrying this T cell receptor beta chain was seen a handful of times. The data were produced by immunoSEQ multiplex PCR, yet TCRdb's version contains in-frame clones alone and is incomplete. The sample consists of 55,000 to 65,000 clones, roughly 90% of them appearing once. This sample stems from a study of blood T cell repertoires in COVID-19. Germline lookup yields CDR1 LGHNA and CDR2 YSLEER. V lost 0 bases, J lost 1 base, and 9 bases lay in between. The CDR3 contains 15 residues. Sequenced: peripheral blood. The origin of this receptor is a man older than 75 in a cohort sampled during active COVID-19. The chain combines TRBV4-3 with TRBJ1-2, with a weak D call TRBD1 (5 bases). The CDR3 DNA is TGCGCCAGCAGCCAAGATCGGGGGGGTAACTATGGCTACACCTTC. It specifies CASSQDRGGNYGYTF.